The clone carrying this T cell receptor beta chain is classed as medium-sized. Its antigen is not known. The data were taken from a study of beta chain bispecific antibodies for T cell cancers. Study details: Sequenced cells survived coculture with leukemia lines plus bispecific antibodies. HPB-ALL carried surface TRBV5-5, while Jurkat carried TRBV12-3. General observations from the study: Normal T cells contributed less of the targeted TRBV signal than the leukemia cells did.

Germline lookup yields CDR1 SEHNR and CDR2 FQNEAQ (reference sequence). The length of the CDR3 is 16 residues. The ends were cut back, 1 base at V and 2 bases at J, with 15 bases in the middle. T cells were expanded from blood mononuclear cells for 2 to 3 days with anti-CD3 OKT3 or CD3/CD28 beads. Roughly 50,000 normal T cells were cocultured with roughly 50,000 target cells and bispecific antibody. TCRdb re-derived calls from the 5' RACE reads in MiXCR, one entry per CDR3 protein. The sample consists of about 17,000 distinct CDR3 sequences, roughly 1.9% of them appearing once. The sequence was collected from a human donor in good health. Some clones in this sample may be carry-over from other donors' samples. The V call is TRBV7-9, the J call TRBJ2-7; unclear D gene. Material: healthy donor T cells cultured with leukemia cells. CDR3 sequence reads: CASSLEFSQRPYEQYF. In DNA, the CDR3 is TGTGCCAGCAGCTTAGAATTTTCTCAGCGACCCTACGAGCAGTACTTC.